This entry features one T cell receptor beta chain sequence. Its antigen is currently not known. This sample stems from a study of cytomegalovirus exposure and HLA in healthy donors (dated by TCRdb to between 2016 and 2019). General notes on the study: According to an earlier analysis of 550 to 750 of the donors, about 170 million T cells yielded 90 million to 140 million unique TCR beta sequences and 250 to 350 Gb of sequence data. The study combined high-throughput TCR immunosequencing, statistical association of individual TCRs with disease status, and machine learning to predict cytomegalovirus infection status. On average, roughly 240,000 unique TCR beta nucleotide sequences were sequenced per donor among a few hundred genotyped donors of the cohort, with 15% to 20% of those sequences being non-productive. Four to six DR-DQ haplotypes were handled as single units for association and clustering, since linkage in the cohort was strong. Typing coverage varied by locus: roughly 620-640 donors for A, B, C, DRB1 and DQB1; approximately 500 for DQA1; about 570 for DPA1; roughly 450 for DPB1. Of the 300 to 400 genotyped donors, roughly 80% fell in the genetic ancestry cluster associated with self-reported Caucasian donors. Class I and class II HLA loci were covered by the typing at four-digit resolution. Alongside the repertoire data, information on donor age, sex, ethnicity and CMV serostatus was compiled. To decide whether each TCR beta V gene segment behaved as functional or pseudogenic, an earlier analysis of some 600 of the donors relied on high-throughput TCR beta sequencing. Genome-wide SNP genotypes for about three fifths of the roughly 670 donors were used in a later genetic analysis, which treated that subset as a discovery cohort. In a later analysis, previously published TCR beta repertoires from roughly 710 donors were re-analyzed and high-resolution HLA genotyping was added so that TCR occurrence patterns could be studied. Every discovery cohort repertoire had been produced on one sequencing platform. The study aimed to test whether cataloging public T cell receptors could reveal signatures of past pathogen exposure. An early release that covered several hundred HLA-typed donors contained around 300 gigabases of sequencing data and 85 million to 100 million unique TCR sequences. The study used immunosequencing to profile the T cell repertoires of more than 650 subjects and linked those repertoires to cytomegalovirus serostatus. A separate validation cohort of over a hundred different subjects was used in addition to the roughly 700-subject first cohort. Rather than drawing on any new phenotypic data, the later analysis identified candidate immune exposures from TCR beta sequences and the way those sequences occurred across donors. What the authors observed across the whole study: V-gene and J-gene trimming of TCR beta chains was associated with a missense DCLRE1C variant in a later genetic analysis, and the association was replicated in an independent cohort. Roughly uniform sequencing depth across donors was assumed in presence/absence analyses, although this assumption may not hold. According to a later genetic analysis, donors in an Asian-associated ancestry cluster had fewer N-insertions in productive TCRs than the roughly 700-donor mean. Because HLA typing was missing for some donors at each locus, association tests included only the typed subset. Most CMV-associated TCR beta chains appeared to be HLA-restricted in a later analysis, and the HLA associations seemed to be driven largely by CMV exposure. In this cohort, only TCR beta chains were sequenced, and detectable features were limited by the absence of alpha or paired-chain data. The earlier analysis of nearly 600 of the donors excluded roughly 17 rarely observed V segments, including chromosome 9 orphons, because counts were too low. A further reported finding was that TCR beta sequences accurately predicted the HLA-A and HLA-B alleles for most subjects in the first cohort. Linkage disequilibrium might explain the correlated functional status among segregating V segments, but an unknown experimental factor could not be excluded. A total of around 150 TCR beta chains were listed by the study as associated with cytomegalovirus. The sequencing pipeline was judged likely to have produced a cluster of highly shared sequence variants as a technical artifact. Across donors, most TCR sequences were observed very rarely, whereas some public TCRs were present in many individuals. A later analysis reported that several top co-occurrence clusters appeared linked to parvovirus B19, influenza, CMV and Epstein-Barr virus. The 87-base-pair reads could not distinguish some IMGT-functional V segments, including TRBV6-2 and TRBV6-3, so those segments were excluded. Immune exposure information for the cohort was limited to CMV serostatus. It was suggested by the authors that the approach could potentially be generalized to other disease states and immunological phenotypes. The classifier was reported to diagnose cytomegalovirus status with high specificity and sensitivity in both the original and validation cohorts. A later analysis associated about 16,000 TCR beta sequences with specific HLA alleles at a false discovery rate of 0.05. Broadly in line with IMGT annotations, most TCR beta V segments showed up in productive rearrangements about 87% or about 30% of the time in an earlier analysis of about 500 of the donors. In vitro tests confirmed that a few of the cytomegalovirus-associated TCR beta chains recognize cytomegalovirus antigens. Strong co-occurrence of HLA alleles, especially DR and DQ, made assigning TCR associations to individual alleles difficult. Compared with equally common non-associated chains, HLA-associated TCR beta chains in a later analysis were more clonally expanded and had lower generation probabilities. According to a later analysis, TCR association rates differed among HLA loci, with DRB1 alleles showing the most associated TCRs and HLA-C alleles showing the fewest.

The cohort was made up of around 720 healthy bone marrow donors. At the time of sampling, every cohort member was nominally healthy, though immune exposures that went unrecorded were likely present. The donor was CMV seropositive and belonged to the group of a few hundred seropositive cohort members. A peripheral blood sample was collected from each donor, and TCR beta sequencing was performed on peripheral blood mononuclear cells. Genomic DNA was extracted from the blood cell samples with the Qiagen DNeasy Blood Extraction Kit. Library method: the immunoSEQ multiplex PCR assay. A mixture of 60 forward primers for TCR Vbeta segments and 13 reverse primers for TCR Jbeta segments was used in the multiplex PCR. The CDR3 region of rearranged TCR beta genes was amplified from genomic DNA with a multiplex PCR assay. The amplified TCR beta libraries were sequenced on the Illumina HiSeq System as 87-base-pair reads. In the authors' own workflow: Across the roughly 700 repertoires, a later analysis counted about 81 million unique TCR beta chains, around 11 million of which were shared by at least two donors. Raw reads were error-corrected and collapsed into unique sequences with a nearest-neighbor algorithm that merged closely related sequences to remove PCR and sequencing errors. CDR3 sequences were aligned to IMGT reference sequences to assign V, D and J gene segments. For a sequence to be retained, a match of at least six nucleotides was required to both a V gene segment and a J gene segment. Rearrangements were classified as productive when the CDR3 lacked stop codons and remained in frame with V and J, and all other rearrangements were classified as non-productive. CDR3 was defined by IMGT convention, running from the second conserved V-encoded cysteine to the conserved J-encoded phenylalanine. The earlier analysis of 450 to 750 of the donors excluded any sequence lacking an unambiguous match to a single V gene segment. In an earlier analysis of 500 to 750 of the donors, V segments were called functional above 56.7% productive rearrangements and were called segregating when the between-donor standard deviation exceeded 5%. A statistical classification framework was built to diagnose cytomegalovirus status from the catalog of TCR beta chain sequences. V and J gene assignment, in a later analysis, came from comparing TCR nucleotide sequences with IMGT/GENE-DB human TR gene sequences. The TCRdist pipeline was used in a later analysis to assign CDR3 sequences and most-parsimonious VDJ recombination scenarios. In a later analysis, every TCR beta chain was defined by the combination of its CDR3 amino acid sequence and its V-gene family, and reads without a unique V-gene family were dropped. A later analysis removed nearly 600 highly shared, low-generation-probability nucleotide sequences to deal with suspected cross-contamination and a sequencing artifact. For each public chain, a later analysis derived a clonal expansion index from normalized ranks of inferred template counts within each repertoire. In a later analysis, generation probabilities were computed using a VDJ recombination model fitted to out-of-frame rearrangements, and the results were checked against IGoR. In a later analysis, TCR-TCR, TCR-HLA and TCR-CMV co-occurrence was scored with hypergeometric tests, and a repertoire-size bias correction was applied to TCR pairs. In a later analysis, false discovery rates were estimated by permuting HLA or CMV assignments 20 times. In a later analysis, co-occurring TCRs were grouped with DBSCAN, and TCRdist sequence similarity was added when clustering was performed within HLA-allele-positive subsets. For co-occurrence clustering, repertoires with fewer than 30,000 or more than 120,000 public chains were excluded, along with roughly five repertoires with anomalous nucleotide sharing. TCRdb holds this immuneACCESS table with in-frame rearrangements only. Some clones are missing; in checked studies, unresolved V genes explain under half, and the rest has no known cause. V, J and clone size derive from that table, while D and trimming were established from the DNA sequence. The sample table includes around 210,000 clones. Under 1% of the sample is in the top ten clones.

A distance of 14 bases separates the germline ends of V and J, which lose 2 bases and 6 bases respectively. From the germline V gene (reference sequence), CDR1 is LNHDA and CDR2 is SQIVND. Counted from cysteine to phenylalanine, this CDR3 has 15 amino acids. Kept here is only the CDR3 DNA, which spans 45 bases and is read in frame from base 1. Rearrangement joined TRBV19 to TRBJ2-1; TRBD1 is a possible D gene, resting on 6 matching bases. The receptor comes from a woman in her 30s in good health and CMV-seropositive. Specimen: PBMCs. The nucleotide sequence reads TGTGCCAGTAGTATACCTTACGCCAGGGGCAATGAGCAGTTCTTC. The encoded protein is CASSIPYARGNEQFF.